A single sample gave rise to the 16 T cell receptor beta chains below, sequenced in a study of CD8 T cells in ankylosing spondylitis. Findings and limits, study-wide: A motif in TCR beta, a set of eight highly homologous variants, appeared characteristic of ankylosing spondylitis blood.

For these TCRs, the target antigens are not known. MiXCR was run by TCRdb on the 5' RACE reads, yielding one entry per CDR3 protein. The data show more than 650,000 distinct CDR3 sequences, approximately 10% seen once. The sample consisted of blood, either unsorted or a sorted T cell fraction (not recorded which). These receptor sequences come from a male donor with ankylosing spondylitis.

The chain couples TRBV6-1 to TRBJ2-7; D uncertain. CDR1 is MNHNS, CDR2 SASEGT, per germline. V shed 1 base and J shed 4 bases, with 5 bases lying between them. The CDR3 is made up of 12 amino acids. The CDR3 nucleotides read TGTGCCAGCAGTGAAGTAGGATACGAGCAGTACTTC. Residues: CASSEVGYEQYF.

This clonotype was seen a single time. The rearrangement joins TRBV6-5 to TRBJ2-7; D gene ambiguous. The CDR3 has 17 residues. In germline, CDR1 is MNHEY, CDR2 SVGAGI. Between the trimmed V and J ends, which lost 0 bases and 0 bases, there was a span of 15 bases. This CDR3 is CASSYSKGYPFSYEQYF. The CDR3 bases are TGTGCCAGCAGTTACTCGAAAGGGTACCCCTTCTCCTACGAGCAGTACTTC.

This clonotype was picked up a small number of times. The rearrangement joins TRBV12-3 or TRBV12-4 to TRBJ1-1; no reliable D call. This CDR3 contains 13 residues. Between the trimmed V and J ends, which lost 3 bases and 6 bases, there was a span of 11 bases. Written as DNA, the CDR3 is TGTGCCAGCAGTTTCTACGGGGAGGCTGAAGCTTTCTTT. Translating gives CASSFYGEAEAFF.

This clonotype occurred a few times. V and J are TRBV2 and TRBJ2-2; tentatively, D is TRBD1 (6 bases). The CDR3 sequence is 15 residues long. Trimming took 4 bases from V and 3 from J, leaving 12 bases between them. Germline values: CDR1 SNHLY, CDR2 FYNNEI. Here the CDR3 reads CASSVQGSHTGELFF. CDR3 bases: TGTGCCAGCAGTGTACAGGGATCACACACCGGGGAGCTGTTTTTT.

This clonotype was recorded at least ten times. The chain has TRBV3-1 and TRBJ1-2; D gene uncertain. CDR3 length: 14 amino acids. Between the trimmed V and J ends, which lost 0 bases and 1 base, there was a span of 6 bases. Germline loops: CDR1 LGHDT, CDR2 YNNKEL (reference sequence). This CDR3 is CASSQEGINYGYTF. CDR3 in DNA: TGTGCCAGCAGCCAAGAGGGGATTAACTATGGCTACACCTTC.

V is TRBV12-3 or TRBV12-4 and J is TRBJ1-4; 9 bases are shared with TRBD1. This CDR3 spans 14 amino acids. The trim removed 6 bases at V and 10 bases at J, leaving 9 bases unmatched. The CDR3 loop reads CASSTNRGLGKLFF. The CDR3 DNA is TGTGCCAGCAGCACGAACAGGGGGCTGGGAAAACTGTTTTTT.

In DNA, the CDR3 is TGTGCCAGCAGCACCCGGCGGGGTGAGGGGGAGACCCAGTACTTC. This encodes CASSTRRGEGETQYF. The V and J genes are TRBV5-6 and TRBJ2-5; weak D call: TRBD2 (6 bases). CDR3 length: 15 amino acids. In germline, CDR1 is SGHDT, CDR2 YYEEEE. Trimming left V 4 bases short and J 5 bases short, with 18 bases between.

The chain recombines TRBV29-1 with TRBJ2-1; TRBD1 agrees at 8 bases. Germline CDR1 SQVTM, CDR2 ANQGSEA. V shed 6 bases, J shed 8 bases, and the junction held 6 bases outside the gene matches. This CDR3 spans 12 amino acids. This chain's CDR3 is CSVLGQGDEQFF. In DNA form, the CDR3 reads TGCAGCGTACTCGGACAGGGTGATGAGCAGTTCTTC.

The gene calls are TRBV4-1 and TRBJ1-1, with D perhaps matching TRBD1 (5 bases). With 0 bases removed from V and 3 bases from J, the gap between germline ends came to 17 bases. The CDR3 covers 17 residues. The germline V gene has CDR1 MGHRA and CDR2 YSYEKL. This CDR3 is CASSQDQGVGGDTEAFF. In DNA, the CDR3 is TGCGCCAGCAGCCAAGATCAGGGTGTTGGGGGAGACACTGAAGCTTTCTTT.

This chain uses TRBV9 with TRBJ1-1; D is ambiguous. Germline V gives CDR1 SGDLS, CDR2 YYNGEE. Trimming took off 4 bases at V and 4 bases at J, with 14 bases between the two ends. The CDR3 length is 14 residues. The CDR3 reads CASSPRERPTEAFF. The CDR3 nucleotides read TGTGCCAGCAGCCCCCGTGAACGTCCCACTGAAGCTTTCTTT.

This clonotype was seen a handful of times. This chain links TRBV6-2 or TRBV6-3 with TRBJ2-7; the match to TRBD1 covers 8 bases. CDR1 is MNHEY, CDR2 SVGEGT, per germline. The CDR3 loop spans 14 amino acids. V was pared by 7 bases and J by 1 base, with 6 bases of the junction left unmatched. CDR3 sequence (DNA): TGTGCCAGCACCTCCTGGACAGGGTCCTACGAGCAGTACTTC. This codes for CASTSWTGSYEQYF.

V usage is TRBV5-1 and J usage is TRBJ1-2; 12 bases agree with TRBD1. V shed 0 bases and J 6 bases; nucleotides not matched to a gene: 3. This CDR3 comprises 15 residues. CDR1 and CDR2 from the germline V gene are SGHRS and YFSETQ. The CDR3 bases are TGCGCCAGCAGCTTGGGGGACAGGGGGCAGGATGGCTACACCTTC. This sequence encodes CASSLGDRGQDGYTF.

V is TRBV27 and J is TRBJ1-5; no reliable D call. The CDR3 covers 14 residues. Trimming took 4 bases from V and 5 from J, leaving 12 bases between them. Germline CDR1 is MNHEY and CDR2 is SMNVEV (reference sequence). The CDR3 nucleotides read TGTGCCAGCAGTTCACAAGGCTCCTATCAGCCCCAGCATTTT. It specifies CASSSQGSYQPQHF.

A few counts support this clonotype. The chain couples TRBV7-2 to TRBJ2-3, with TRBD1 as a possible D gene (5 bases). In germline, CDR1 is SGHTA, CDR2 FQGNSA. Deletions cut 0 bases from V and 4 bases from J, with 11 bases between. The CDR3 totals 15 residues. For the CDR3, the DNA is TGTGCCAGCAGCTTAGCAGTAGGGGTCGCAGATACGCAGTATTTT. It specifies CASSLAVGVADTQYF.

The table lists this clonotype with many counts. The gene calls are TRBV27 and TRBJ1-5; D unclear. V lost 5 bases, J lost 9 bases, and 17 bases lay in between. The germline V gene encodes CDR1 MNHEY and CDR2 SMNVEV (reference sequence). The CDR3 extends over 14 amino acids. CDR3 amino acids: CASSPRARGWPQHF. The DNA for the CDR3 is TGTGCCAGCAGTCCCCGGGCCCGAGGGTGGCCCCAGCATTTT.

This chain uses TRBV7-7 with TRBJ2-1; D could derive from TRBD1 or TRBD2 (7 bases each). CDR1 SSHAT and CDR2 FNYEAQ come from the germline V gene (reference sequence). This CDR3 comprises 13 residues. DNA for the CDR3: TGTGCTAGCTCTGTCAGGGGGGGTAGTGAGCAGTTCTTC. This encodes CASSVRGGSEQFF.